The 2 T cell receptor beta chains presented below share a single source sample, sequenced in a study of blood T cell repertoires in COVID-19. Assay: immunoSEQ multiplex PCR; the TCRdb copy retains only in-frame clones and omits some. The sample has under 200,000 clones; approximately 86% are singletons. The sequencing sample was made of peripheral blood. Receptors originate from a man in his 60s who had recovered from COVID-19.

The chain recombines TRBV19 with TRBJ2-7; 7 bases map to TRBD1. The CDR3 is 14 residues long. V trimming: 3 bases; J trimming: 5 bases; junction bases outside the gene matches: 7. Germline assignment: CDR1 LNHDA and CDR2 SQIVND (reference sequence). The CDR3 here is CASSIPGQNNEQYF. For the CDR3, the DNA is TGTGCCAGTAGTATCCCGGGACAGAACAACGAGCAGTACTTC.

V is TRBV5-4 and J is TRBJ1-2; 12 bases fit TRBD1. The CDR3 runs 15 residues. The V segment lost 4 bases and the J segment 4 bases; nucleotides outside the gene matches: 5. Germline V CDR1 and CDR2: SGHNT, YYREEE (reference sequence). The CDR3 nucleotides are TGTGCCAGCAGCGTGGGGGACAGGGGGCTCTATGGCTACACCTTC. Protein: CASSVGDRGLYGYTF.